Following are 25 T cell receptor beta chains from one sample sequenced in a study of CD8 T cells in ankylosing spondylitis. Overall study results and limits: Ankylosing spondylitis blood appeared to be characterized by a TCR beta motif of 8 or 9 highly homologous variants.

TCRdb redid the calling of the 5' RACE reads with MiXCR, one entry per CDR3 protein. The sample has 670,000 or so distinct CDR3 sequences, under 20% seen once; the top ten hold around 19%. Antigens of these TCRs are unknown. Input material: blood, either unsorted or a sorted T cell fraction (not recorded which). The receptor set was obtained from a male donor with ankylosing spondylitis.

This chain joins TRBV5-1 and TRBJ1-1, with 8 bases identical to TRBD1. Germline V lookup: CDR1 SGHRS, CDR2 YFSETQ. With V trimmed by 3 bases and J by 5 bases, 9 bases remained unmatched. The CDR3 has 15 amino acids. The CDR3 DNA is TGCGCCAGCAGCTCCGACAGGGGCGCATCTACTGAAGCTTTCTTT. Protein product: CASSSDRGASTEAFF.

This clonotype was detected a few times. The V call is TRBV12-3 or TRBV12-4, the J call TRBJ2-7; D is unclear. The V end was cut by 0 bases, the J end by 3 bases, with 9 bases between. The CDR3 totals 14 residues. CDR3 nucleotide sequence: TGTGCCAGCAGTTTAGCTGGCAGTGTCTACGAGCAGTACTTC. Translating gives CASSLAGSVYEQYF.

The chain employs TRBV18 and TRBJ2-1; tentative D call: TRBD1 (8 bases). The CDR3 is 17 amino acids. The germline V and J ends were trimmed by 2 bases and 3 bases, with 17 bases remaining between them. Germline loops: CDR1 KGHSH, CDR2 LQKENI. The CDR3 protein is CASSPSGDRWVYNEQFF. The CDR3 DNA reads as TGTGCCAGCTCACCAAGCGGGGACAGGTGGGTCTACAATGAGCAGTTCTTC. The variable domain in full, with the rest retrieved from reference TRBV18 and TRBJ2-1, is NAGVMQNPRHLVRRRGQEARLRCSPMKGHSHVYWYRQLPEEGLKFMVYLQKENIIDESGMPKERFSAEFPKEGPSILRIQQVVRGDSAAYFCASSPSGDRWVYNEQFFGPGTRLTVL.

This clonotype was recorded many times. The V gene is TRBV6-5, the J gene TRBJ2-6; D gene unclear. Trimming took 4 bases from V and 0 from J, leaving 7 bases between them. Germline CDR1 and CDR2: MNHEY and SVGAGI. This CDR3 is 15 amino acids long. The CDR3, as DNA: TGTGCCAGCAGTTTACAGAGCTCTGGGGCCAACGTCCTGACTTTC. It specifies CASSLQSSGANVLTF.

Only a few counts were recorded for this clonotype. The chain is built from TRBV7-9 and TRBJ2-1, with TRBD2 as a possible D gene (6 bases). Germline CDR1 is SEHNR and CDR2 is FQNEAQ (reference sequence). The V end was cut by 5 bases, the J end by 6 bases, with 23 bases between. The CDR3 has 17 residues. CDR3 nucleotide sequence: TGTGCCAGCAGCCAAACGGGCGGGGAAAAGAGCGGCAATGAGCAGTTCTTC. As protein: CASSQTGGEKSGNEQFF.

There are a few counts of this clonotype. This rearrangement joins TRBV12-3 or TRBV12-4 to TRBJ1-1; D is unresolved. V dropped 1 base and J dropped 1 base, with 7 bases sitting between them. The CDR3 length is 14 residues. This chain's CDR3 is CASSLVPANTEAFF. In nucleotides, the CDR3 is TGTGCCAGCAGTTTAGTACCAGCGAACACTGAAGCTTTCTTT.

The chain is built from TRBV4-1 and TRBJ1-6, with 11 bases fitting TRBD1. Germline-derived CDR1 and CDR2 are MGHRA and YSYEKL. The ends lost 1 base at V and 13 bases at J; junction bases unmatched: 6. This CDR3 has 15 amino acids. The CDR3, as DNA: TGCGCCAGCAGCCAAGTTGGGACAGGGGGTTTCCCCCTCCACTTT. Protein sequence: CASSQVGTGGFPLHF.

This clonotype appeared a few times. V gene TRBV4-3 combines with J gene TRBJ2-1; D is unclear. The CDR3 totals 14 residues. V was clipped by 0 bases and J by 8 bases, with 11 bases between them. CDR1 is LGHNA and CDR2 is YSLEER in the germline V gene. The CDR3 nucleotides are TGCGCCAGCAGCCAAGAGTTCGCCCTACATGAGCAGTTCTTC. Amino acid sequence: CASSQEFALHEQFF.

CDR3 nucleotides: TGTGCCAGCAGTGAAACAGGGAATCGGTTGACCGGGGAGCTGTTTTTT. Amino acids: CASSETGNRLTGELFF. The genes are TRBV2 and TRBJ2-2, with TRBD1 as a possible D gene (6 bases). The V gene lost 2 bases and the J gene lost 5 bases, with 15 bases spanning the gap. This CDR3 has 16 amino acids. Germline CDR1 reads SNHLY; CDR2 reads FYNNEI.

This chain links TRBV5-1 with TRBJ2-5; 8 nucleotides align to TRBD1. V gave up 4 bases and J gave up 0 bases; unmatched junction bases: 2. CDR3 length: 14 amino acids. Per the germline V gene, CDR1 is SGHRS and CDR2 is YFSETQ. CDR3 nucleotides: TGCGCCAGCAGCCCAGGGGGCGACCAAGAGACCCAGTACTTC. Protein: CASSPGGDQETQYF. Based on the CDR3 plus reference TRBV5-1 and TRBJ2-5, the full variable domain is KAGVTQTPRYLIKTRGQQVTLSCSPISGHRSVSWYQQTPGQGLQFLFEYFSETQRNKGNFPGRFSGRQFSNSRSEMNVSTLELGDSALYLCASSPGGDQETQYFGPGTRLLVL.

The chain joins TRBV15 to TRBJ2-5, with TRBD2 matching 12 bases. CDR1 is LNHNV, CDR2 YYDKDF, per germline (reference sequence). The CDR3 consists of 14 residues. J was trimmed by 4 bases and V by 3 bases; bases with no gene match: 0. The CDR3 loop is CATSRGLAGETQYF. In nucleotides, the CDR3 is TGTGCCACCAGCAGGGGACTAGCGGGAGAGACCCAGTACTTC.

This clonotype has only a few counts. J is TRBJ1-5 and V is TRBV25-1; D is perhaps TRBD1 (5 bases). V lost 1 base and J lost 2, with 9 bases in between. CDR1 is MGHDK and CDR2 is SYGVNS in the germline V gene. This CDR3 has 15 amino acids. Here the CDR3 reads CASSESGTGNQPQHF. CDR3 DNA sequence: TGTGCCAGCAGTGAATCGGGGACTGGCAATCAGCCCCAGCATTTT.

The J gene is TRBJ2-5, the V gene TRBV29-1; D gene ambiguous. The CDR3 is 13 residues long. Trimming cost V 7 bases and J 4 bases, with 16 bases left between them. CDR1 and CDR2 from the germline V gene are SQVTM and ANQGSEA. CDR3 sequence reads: CSAQTDPPETQYF. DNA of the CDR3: TGCAGCGCGCAGACGGACCCTCCAGAGACCCAGTACTTC.

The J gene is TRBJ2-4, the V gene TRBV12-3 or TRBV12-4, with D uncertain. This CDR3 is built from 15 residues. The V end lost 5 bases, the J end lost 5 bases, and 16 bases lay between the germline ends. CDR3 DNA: TGTGCCAGCAGTCCCGGCCCTGAGTGGGAAAACATTCAGTACTTC. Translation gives CASSPGPEWENIQYF.

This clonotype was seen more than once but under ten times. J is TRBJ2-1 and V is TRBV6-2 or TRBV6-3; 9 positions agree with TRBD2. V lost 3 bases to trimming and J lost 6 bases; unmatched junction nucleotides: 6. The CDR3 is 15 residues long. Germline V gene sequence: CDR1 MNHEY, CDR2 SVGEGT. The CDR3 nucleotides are TGTGCCAGCAGTTATCCGGCAGCGGGGGGCAATGAGCAGTTCTTC. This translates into CASSYPAAGGNEQFF.

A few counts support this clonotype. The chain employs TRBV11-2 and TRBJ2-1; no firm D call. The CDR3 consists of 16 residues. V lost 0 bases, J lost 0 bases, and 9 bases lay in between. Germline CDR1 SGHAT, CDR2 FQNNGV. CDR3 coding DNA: TGTGCCAGCAGCTTAGAGCCAGCAAGCTCCTACAATGAGCAGTTCTTC. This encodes CASSLEPASSYNEQFF.

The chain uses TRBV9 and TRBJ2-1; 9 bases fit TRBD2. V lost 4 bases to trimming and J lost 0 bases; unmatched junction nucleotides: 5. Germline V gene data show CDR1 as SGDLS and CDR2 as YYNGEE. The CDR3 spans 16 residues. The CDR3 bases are TGTGCCAGCAGCCCCCGTAGCGGGAGCTCCTACAATGAGCAGTTCTTC. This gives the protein CASSPRSGSSYNEQFF.

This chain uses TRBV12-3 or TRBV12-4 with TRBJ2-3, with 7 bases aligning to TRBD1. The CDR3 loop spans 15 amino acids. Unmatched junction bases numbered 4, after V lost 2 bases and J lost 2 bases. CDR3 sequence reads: CASSLWDSDTDTQYF. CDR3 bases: TGTGCCAGCAGTTTATGGGACAGTGACACAGATACGCAGTATTTT.

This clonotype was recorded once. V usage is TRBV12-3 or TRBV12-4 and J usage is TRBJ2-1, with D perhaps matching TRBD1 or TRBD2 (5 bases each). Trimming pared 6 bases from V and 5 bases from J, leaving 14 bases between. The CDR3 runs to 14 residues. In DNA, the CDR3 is TGTGCCAGCAGCTTACCCGGGACCAACAATGAGCAGTTCTTC. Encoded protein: CASSLPGTNNEQFF.

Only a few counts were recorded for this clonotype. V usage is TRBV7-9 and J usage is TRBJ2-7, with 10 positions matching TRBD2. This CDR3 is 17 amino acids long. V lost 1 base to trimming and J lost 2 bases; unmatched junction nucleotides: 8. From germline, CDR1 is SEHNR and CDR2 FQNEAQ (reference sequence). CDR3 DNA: TGTGCCAGCAGCTTAGGTCTAGCGGGAGACCTCACCTACGAGCAGTACTTC. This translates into CASSLGLAGDLTYEQYF.

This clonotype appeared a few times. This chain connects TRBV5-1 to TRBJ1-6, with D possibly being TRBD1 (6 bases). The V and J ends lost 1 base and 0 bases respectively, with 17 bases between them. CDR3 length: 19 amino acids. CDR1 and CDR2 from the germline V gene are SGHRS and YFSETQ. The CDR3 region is CASSLRGRGPSSYNSPLHF. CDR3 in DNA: TGCGCCAGCAGCTTGAGGGGCAGGGGACCCTCCTCCTATAATTCACCCCTCCACTTT.

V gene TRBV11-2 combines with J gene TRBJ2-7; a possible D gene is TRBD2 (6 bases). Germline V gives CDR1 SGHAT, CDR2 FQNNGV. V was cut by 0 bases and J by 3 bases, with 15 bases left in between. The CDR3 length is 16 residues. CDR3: CASSLDFGADYYEQYF. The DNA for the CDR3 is TGTGCCAGCAGCTTAGATTTCGGAGCGGACTACTACGAGCAGTACTTC.

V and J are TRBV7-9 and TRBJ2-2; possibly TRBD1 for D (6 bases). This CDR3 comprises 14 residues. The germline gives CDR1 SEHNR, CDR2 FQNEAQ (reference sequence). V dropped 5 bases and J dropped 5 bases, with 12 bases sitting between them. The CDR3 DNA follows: TGTGCCAGCAGCCGAATAGGGGGTACCGGGGAGCTGTTTTTT. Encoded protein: CASSRIGGTGELFF.

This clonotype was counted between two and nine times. This CDR3 reads CASSYGITYNSPLHF. The CDR3 region has the DNA TGCGCCAGCAGCTACGGAATTACGTATAATTCACCCCTCCACTTT. V is TRBV5-1 and J is TRBJ1-6; D gene unclear. Trimming pared 3 bases from V and 4 bases from J, leaving 11 bases between. This CDR3 has 15 residues. Germline CDR1 SGHRS, CDR2 YFSETQ.

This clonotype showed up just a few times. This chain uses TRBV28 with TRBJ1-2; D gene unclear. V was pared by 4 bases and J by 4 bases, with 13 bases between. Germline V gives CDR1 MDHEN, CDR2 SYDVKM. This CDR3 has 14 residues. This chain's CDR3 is CASSSGLKTYGYTF. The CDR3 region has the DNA TGTGCCAGCAGTTCCGGACTGAAGACCTATGGCTACACCTTC.